This TCR delta chain originates from a study of Vδ1+ human thymocytes. The template was reverse-transcribed extracted RNA. The CDR3 regions were amplified by multiplex PCR from V-gene primers to a constant-region primer. TCRdb fed the multiplex PCR reads to CATT. Of 20,000 to 25,000 delta-chain clones in the sample, roughly 8% were seen once. A few counts support this clone. Its cognate antigen is unknown. Study-level results: Thymic TRG and TRD repertoires appeared highly polyclonal, with Gaussian CDR3 length distributions. TRG sequences recurred across donors, whereas TRD sequences stayed essentially private.

This CDR3 is built from 22 residues. Looked up from germline, CDR1 is TSWWSYY and CDR2 is QGS. V gave up 1 base and J gave up 8 bases; unmatched junction bases: 26. Sorted Vdelta1+ thymocytes were about 97% to 99.6% pure. Sequencing was carried out using Vdelta1+ gamma-delta thymocytes from the thymus. Specified subset: FACS-sorted CD3+ TCRalphabeta- TCRVdelta1+ TCRVdelta2- thymocytes. The receptor's source is a child under two years old who had congenital heart surgery. The chain couples TRDV1 to TRDJ1; 12 bases map to TRDD3. The CDR3 protein is CALGEPSSYPPLLGDTREKLIF. The CDR3 nucleotides are TGTGCTCTTGGGGAACCGTCTTCCTACCCGCCTCTCCTGGGGGATACGCGGGAGAAACTCATCTTT.